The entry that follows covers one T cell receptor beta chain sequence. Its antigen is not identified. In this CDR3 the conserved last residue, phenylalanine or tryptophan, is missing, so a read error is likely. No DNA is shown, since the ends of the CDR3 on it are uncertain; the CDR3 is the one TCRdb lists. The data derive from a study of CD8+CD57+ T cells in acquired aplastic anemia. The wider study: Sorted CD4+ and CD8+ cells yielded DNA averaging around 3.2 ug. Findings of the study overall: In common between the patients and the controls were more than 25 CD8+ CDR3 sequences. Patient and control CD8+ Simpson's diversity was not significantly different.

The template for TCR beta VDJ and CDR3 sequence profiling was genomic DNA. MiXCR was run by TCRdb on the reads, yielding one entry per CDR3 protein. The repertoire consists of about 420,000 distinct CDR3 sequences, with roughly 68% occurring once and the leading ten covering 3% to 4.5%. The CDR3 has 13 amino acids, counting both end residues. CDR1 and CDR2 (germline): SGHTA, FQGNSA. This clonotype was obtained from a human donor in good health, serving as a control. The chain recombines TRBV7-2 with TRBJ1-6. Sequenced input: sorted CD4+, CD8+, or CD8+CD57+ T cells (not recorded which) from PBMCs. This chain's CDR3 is CASSFGSADRLQH.